The rows below give T cell receptor beta chains drawn from one sample of a study of T cell changes during pregnancy in multiple sclerosis. Assay used: immunoSEQ multiplex PCR; TCRdb lists only in-frame clones, some missing. This sample has about 42,000 clones; less than 90% occur once, and the top ten carry about 0.64%. The source was CD4+ T cells from peripheral blood mononuclear cells, collected before pregnancy. The source of these receptors is a female donor with multiple sclerosis, enrolled in a pregnancy study. Both conserved end residues are part of each CDR3. Each record gives: clone size, V gene, D gene, J gene, CDR3 protein, CDR3 DNA. A D gene is named only where the DNA matches it firmly. Clone sizes are given selectively: once, few, many, or a class where the clone is expanded.

clone size: NA
V gene: TRBV10-3
D gene: TRBD1
J gene: TRBJ1-1
CDR3 protein: CAIRLEQGVAEAFF
CDR3 DNA: TGTGCCATCAGGTTGGAACAGGGGGTGGCTGAAGCTTTCTTT

clone size: NA
V gene: TRBV29-1
D gene: NA
J gene: TRBJ2-1
CDR3 protein: CSVRQGYNEQFF
CDR3 DNA: TGCAGCGTTCGGCAGGGCTACAATGAGCAGTTCTTC

clone size: NA
V gene: TRBV5-4
D gene: NA
J gene: TRBJ1-3
CDR3 protein: CASSWDQRAQSPGNTIYF
CDR3 DNA: TGTGCCAGCAGCTGGGATCAGAGGGCGCAAAGTCCTGGAAACACCATATATTTT

clone size: NA
V gene: TRBV4-2
D gene: TRBD2
J gene: TRBJ2-7
CDR3 protein: CASSQERGLATNF
CDR3 DNA: TGTGCCAGCAGCCAAGAGCGGGGACTAGCGACGAACTTC

clone size: NA
V gene: TRBV10-2
D gene: NA
J gene: TRBJ2-1
CDR3 protein: CATKIRISSYNEQFF
CDR3 DNA: TGCGCCACCAAAATCAGGATAAGCTCCTACAATGAGCAGTTCTTC

clone size: NA
V gene: TRBV7-2
D gene: NA
J gene: TRBJ1-5
CDR3 protein: CASSLSAADQPQHF
CDR3 DNA: TGTGCCAGCAGCCTTTCGGCCGCGGATCAGCCCCAGCATTTT

clone size: once
V gene: TRBV6-6
D gene: NA
J gene: TRBJ1-1
CDR3 protein: CASTDYTGEAFF
CDR3 DNA: TGTGCCAGCACCGACTACACAGGGGAAGCTTTCTTT

clone size: few
V gene: TRBV30
D gene: NA
J gene: TRBJ2-3
CDR3 protein: CAWTRNTDTQYF
CDR3 DNA: TGTGCCTGGACCAGAAACACAGATACGCAGTATTTT

clone size: NA
V gene: TRBV18
D gene: NA
J gene: TRBJ2-1
CDR3 protein: CASSPLGGVNEQFF
CDR3 DNA: TGTGCCAGCTCACCGCTAGGGGGGGTCAATGAGCAGTTCTTC

clone size: NA
V gene: TRBV7-6
D gene: TRBD2
J gene: TRBJ2-1
CDR3 protein: CASSLALAGNEQFF
CDR3 DNA: TGTGCCAGCAGCTTAGCCCTAGCGGGGAATGAGCAGTTCTTC

clone size: NA
V gene: TRBV6-5
D gene: TRBD1
J gene: TRBJ1-1
CDR3 protein: CASSYLSTGENTEAFF
CDR3 DNA: TGTGCCAGCAGTTACCTATCGACAGGGGAGAACACTGAAGCTTTCTTT

clone size: NA
V gene: TRBV20-1
D gene: NA
J gene: TRBJ2-1
CDR3 protein: CSALRINEQFF
CDR3 DNA: TGCAGTGCTTTGAGGATCAATGAGCAGTTCTTC

clone size: NA
V gene: TRBV7-9
D gene: NA
J gene: TRBJ1-4
CDR3 protein: CASTPRESRGNEKLFF
CDR3 DNA: TGTGCCAGCACCCCAAGAGAAAGCAGGGGCAATGAAAAACTGTTTTTT

clone size: NA
V gene: TRBV29-1
D gene: NA
J gene: TRBJ2-1
CDR3 protein: CSADPPGVNEQFF
CDR3 DNA: TGCAGCGCTGACCCCCCAGGGGTCAATGAGCAGTTCTTC

clone size: NA
V gene: TRBV5-1
D gene: TRBD1
J gene: TRBJ1-1
CDR3 protein: CASSSATGVNTEAFF
CDR3 DNA: TGCGCCAGCAGCTCAGCGACAGGGGTGAACACTGAAGCTTTCTTT

clone size: NA
V gene: TRBV2
D gene: NA
J gene: TRBJ2-2
CDR3 protein: CASSRDTFTGELFF
CDR3 DNA: TGTGCCAGCAGCCGGGACACCTTTACCGGGGAGCTGTTTTTT

clone size: NA
V gene: TRBV5-6
D gene: NA
J gene: TRBJ2-5
CDR3 protein: CASSLRGPQETQYF
CDR3 DNA: TGTGCCAGCAGCCTGCGGGGGCCACAAGAGACCCAGTACTTC

clone size: few
V gene: TRBV7-9
D gene: TRBD1
J gene: TRBJ1-2
CDR3 protein: CASSPVTGGESGYTF
CDR3 DNA: TGTGCCAGCAGCCCGGTGACAGGGGGCGAAAGTGGCTACACCTTC

clone size: NA
V gene: TRBV5-4
D gene: NA
J gene: TRBJ2-6
CDR3 protein: CASSLPPSSGANVLTF
CDR3 DNA: TGTGCCAGCAGCTTGCCACCGAGCTCTGGGGCCAACGTCCTGACTTTC

clone size: NA
V gene: TRBV5-1
D gene: NA
J gene: TRBJ2-7
CDR3 protein: CASSYSGVSNEQYF
CDR3 DNA: TGCGCCAGCAGCTACTCCGGGGTGAGCAACGAGCAGTACTTC

clone size: NA
V gene: TRBV2
D gene: NA
J gene: TRBJ2-2
CDR3 protein: CASSADHYTKPNTGELFF
CDR3 DNA: TGTGCCAGCAGTGCTGACCACTATACTAAGCCGAACACCGGGGAGCTGTTTTTT

clone size: NA
V gene: TRBV11-2
D gene: TRBD1
J gene: TRBJ2-2
CDR3 protein: CASSLGDRGLWWYTGELFF
CDR3 DNA: TGTGCCAGCAGCTTGGGGGACAGGGGGCTGTGGTGGTACACCGGGGAGCTGTTTTTT

clone size: NA
V gene: TRBV14
D gene: NA
J gene: TRBJ2-2
CDR3 protein: CASSRQGLTGELFF
CDR3 DNA: TGTGCCAGCAGCCGCCAGGGCCTCACCGGGGAGCTGTTTTTT

clone size: few
V gene: TRBV7-9
D gene: NA
J gene: TRBJ1-2
CDR3 protein: CASSRLGGGYTF
CDR3 DNA: TGTGCCAGCAGCCGTCTGGGGGGGGGCTACACCTTC

clone size: NA
V gene: TRBV19
D gene: NA
J gene: TRBJ1-1
CDR3 protein: CASSIEGGPTEAFF
CDR3 DNA: TGTGCCAGTAGTATAGAGGGGGGGCCCACTGAAGCTTTCTTT

clone size: NA
V gene: TRBV7-9
D gene: NA
J gene: TRBJ2-7
CDR3 protein: CASSYHYEQYF
CDR3 DNA: TGTGCCAGCAGCTATCACTACGAGCAGTACTTC

clone size: NA
V gene: TRBV13
D gene: TRBD2
J gene: TRBJ2-1
CDR3 protein: CASSLWGGTSGSYEQFF
CDR3 DNA: TGTGCCAGCAGCTTATGGGGTGGGACTAGCGGGAGCTATGAGCAGTTCTTC

clone size: NA
V gene: TRBV6-6
D gene: NA
J gene: TRBJ1-6
CDR3 protein: CASTPTTGYNSPLHF
CDR3 DNA: TGTGCCAGCACCCCCACGACAGGCTATAATTCACCCCTCCACTTT

clone size: NA
V gene: TRBV5-1
D gene: NA
J gene: TRBJ1-4
CDR3 protein: CASRSGIGGVELFF
CDR3 DNA: TGCGCCAGCAGATCCGGGATCGGCGGGGTGGAACTGTTTTTT

clone size: once
V gene: TRBV19
D gene: NA
J gene: TRBJ1-2
CDR3 protein: CASSRGAGGYGYTF
CDR3 DNA: TGTGCCAGTAGCCGGGGTGCGGGGGGCTATGGCTACACCTTC

clone size: once
V gene: TRBV6-6
D gene: NA
J gene: TRBJ1-3
CDR3 protein: CASSYSTGSGNTIYF
CDR3 DNA: TGTGCCAGCAGTTACTCGACAGGTTCTGGAAACACCATATATTTT

clone size: once
V gene: TRBV6-5
D gene: TRBD2
J gene: TRBJ2-7
CDR3 protein: CASSYSSGGSSYEQYF
CDR3 DNA: TGTGCCAGCAGTTACTCGAGCGGGGGGAGCTCCTACGAGCAGTACTTC

clone size: NA
V gene: TRBV7-9
D gene: TRBD2
J gene: TRBJ2-7
CDR3 protein: CASSLVTSGGAYEQYF
CDR3 DNA: TGTGCCAGCAGCTTAGTTACTAGCGGGGGGGCCTACGAGCAGTACTTC

clone size: once
V gene: TRBV7-8
D gene: TRBD1
J gene: TRBJ1-1
CDR3 protein: CASSLDTDRVGTEAFF
CDR3 DNA: TGTGCCAGCAGCTTAGACACGGACAGGGTCGGCACTGAAGCTTTCTTT

clone size: NA
V gene: TRBV5-4
D gene: TRBD1
J gene: TRBJ1-1
CDR3 protein: CASSSKAHTGGNTEAFF
CDR3 DNA: TGTGCCAGCAGCTCTAAAGCCCATACAGGGGGGAACACTGAAGCTTTCTTT

clone size: NA
V gene: TRBV6-1
D gene: NA
J gene: TRBJ2-7
CDR3 protein: CASSGQGLEEQYF
CDR3 DNA: TGTGCCAGCAGTGGGCAGGGGTTGGAGGAGCAGTACTTC

clone size: medium-sized
V gene: TRBV30
D gene: TRBD1
J gene: TRBJ1-2
CDR3 protein: CAWSATIYRADRGHGYTF
CDR3 DNA: TGTGCCTGGAGTGCAACTATATACAGGGCGGACAGGGGGCACGGCTACACCTTC

clone size: NA
V gene: TRBV6-1
D gene: NA
J gene: TRBJ2-3
CDR3 protein: CARVVRETDTQYF
CDR3 DNA: TGTGCCAGGGTTGTGAGAGAAACAGATACGCAGTATTTT

clone size: few
V gene: TRBV6-6
D gene: NA
J gene: TRBJ2-2
CDR3 protein: CASMAPSNTGELFF
CDR3 DNA: TGTGCCAGCATGGCCCCCTCCAATACCGGGGAGCTGTTTTTT

clone size: NA
V gene: TRBV6-5
D gene: NA
J gene: TRBJ2-1
CDR3 protein: CASSYDPVNEQFF
CDR3 DNA: TGTGCCAGCAGTTACGATCCGGTCAATGAGCAGTTCTTC

clone size: NA
V gene: TRBV27
D gene: TRBD2
J gene: TRBJ2-5
CDR3 protein: CASSPGGYQETQYF
CDR3 DNA: TGTGCCAGCAGCCCCGGGGGGTACCAAGAGACCCAGTACTTC

clone size: NA
V gene: TRBV7-9
D gene: NA
J gene: TRBJ1-4
CDR3 protein: CASSLGPDWKLFF
CDR3 DNA: TGTGCCAGCAGCTTAGGGCCGGACTGGAAACTGTTTTTT

clone size: NA
V gene: TRBV5-1
D gene: NA
J gene: TRBJ1-2
CDR3 protein: CASSLGPREKRGGYTF
CDR3 DNA: TGCGCCAGCAGCTTGGGGCCACGGGAGAAACGTGGTGGCTACACCTTC

clone size: NA
V gene: TRBV29-1
D gene: TRBD1
J gene: TRBJ2-2
CDR3 protein: CSAREPGQINTGELFF
CDR3 DNA: TGCAGCGCTAGAGAACCGGGACAGATAAACACCGGGGAGCTGTTTTTT

clone size: NA
V gene: TRBV30
D gene: TRBD1
J gene: TRBJ1-3
CDR3 protein: CALLPGQASGDTIYF
CDR3 DNA: TGTGCCTTACTACCGGGACAGGCTTCTGGGGACACCATATATTTT

clone size: once
V gene: TRBV12-5
D gene: TRBD2
J gene: TRBJ2-5
CDR3 protein: CASGLGQRGAETQYF
CDR3 DNA: TGTGCTAGTGGTTTGGGACAGCGGGGGGCGGAGACCCAGTACTTC

clone size: NA
V gene: TRBV19
D gene: TRBD2
J gene: TRBJ2-7
CDR3 protein: CASSTWTSGSPYEQYF
CDR3 DNA: TGTGCCAGTAGTACATGGACTAGCGGGAGTCCCTACGAGCAGTACTTC

clone size: NA
V gene: TRBV2
D gene: NA
J gene: TRBJ2-7
CDR3 protein: CASSDAGIREQYF
CDR3 DNA: TGTGCCAGCAGTGATGCGGGCATTCGGGAGCAGTACTTC

clone size: NA
V gene: TRBV5-6
D gene: NA
J gene: TRBJ2-2
CDR3 protein: CASSANPSGPDGELFF
CDR3 DNA: TGTGCCAGCAGCGCCAACCCCAGCGGACCCGACGGGGAGCTGTTTTTT

clone size: NA
V gene: TRBV7-2
D gene: NA
J gene: TRBJ1-5
CDR3 protein: CASSYRPGNQPQHF
CDR3 DNA: TGTGCCAGCAGCTACAGGCCTGGCAATCAGCCCCAGCATTTT

clone size: NA
V gene: TRBV30
D gene: TRBD2
J gene: TRBJ2-1
CDR3 protein: CAWSPGLAKANEQFF
CDR3 DNA: TGTGCCTGGTCGCCGGGACTAGCAAAGGCCAATGAGCAGTTCTTC

clone size: NA
V gene: TRBV10-3
D gene: NA
J gene: TRBJ1-1
CDR3 protein: CAISRGGHSTTEAFF
CDR3 DNA: TGTGCCATCAGTCGCGGCGGGCACTCTACCACTGAAGCTTTCTTT

clone size: NA
V gene: TRBV5-8
D gene: NA
J gene: TRBJ2-3
CDR3 protein: CASSAGRTGDTDTQYF
CDR3 DNA: TGTGCCAGCAGCGCGGGACGCACGGGGGACACAGATACGCAGTATTTT

clone size: NA
V gene: TRBV28
D gene: TRBD1
J gene: TRBJ1-5
CDR3 protein: CASRTGGNQPQHF
CDR3 DNA: TGTGCCAGCAGGACAGGGGGCAATCAGCCCCAGCATTTT

clone size: NA
V gene: TRBV6-1
D gene: TRBD1
J gene: TRBJ2-3
CDR3 protein: CASRGLTGTTDTQYF
CDR3 DNA: TGTGCCAGCAGGGGGTTGACAGGGACCACAGATACGCAGTATTTT